These T cell receptor beta chains were read from a single sample in a study of cytomegalovirus exposure and HLA in healthy donors. Sequenced by immunoSEQ multiplex PCR; TCRdb stores in-frame clones only, minus some. The sample yields about 130,000 clones, roughly three quarters seen once. The sequencing input was PBMCs. These TCRs come from a young man in good health and CMV-seronegative. Each CDR3 is given with its conserved first and last residue. D genes are given only for firm matches. Clone sizes are given selectively: once, few, many, or a class where the clone is expanded.

D gene | clone size | J gene | V gene | CDR3 protein | CDR3 DNA
TRBD1 | . | TRBJ1-2 | TRBV6-5 | CASKLLQGSDYGYTF | TGTGCCAGCAAGCTCCTACAGGGGTCGGACTATGGCTACACCTTC
. | . | TRBJ2-7 | TRBV7-8 | CASSSWSSASSNEQYF | TGTGCCAGCAGCAGCTGGTCTAGCGCGAGTTCAAACGAGCAGTACTTC
. | . | TRBJ2-3 | TRBV21-1 | CASSIKGASTDTQYF | TGTGCCAGCAGCATTAAGGGGGCTAGCACAGATACGCAGTATTTT
. | . | TRBJ2-6 | TRBV7-8 | CASSLVALSGANVLTF | TGTGCCAGCAGCTTAGTAGCTTTATCTGGGGCCAACGTCCTGACTTTC
. | . | TRBJ2-3 | TRBV4-3 | CASSQDLIPVAFKIPNTQYF | TGCGCCAGCAGCCAAGATCTAATCCCAGTAGCTTTCAAGATCCCTAATACGCAGTATTTT
. | . | TRBJ1-1 | TRBV25-1 | CASRYVTEAFF | TGTGCCAGCAGGTATGTCACTGAAGCTTTCTTT
. | . | TRBJ2-7 | TRBV7-6 | CASSPGGYEQYF | TGTGCCAGCAGCCCCGGGGGCTACGAGCAGTACTTC
TRBD1 | once | TRBJ2-3 | TRBV2 | CASNYRGTTDTQYF | TGTGCCAGCAATTACAGGGGGACCACAGATACGCAGTATTTT
. | . | TRBJ1-1 | TRBV28 | CASSLSQGGNTEAFF | TGTGCCAGCAGTTTATCTCAGGGAGGGAACACTGAAGCTTTCTTT
TRBD2 | . | TRBJ2-7 | TRBV6-5 | CASSLLAGGREQYF | TGTGCCAGCAGTCTCCTAGCGGGAGGGCGCGAGCAGTACTTC
TRBD1 | . | TRBJ2-7 | TRBV5-1 | CASSGTVAYEQYF | TGCGCCAGCTCAGGGACAGTAGCCTACGAGCAGTACTTC
TRBD2 | . | TRBJ2-1 | TRBV7-2 | CASSRGLAGSYNEQFF | TGTGCCAGCAGCAGAGGACTAGCGGGTAGTTACAATGAGCAGTTCTTC
. | . | TRBJ1-5 | TRBV6-1 | CASSEAVSGQPQHF | TGTGCCAGCAGTGAAGCGGTATCCGGTCAGCCCCAGCATTTT
TRBD1 | . | TRBJ2-7 | TRBV15 | CATSAGQGNYEQYF | TGTGCCACCAGTGCGGGACAGGGAAACTACGAGCAGTACTTC
. | few | TRBJ1-4 | TRBV29-1 | CSGGGGEKLFF | TGCAGCGGCGGTGGTGGAGAAAAACTGTTTTTT
. | . | TRBJ2-5 | TRBV7-8 | CASSSQEGVWETQYF | TGTGCCAGCAGCTCGCAGGAGGGTGTCTGGGAGACCCAGTACTTC
TRBD1 | . | TRBJ1-2 | TRBV28 | CASSLIDRGRGYTF | TGTGCCAGCAGTTTGATAGACAGGGGGCGCGGCTACACCTTC
. | . | TRBJ2-1 | TRBV7-3 | CASSLSDYNEQFF | TGTGCCAGCAGCTTATCAGACTACAATGAGCAGTTCTTC
. | . | TRBJ2-7 | TRBV7-7 | CASSLRAGDTYEQYF | TGTGCTAGCAGCTTACGAGCGGGCGATACCTACGAGCAGTACTTC